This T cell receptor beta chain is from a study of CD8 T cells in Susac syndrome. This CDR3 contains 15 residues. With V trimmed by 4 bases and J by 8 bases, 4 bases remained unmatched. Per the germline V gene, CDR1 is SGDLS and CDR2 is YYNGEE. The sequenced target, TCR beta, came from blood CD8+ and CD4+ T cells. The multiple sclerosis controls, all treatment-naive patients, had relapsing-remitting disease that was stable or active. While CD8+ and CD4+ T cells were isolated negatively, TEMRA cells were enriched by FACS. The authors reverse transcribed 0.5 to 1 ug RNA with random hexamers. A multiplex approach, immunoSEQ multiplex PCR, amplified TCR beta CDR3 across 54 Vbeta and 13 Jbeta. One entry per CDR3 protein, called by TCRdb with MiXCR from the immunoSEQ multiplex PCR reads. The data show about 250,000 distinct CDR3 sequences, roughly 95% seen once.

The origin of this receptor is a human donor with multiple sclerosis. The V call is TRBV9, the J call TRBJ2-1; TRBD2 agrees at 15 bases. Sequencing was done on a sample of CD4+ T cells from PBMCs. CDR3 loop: CASSSGLAGGDEQFF. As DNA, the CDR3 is TGTGCCAGCAGCTCGGGACTAGCGGGGGGTGATGAGCAGTTCTTC.